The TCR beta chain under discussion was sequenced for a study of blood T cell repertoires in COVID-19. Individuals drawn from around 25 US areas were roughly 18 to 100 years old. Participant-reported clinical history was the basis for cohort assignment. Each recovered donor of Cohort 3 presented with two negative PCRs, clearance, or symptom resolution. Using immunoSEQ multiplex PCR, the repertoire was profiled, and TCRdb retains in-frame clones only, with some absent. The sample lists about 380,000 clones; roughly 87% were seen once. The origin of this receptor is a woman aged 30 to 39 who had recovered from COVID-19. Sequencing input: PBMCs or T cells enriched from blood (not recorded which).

CDR3: CASSWTGQSNTEAFF. The CDR3 DNA reads as TGCGCCAGCAGCTGGACGGGACAGTCTAACACTGAAGCTTTCTTT. This chain uses TRBV5-1 with TRBJ1-1; 7 bases line up with TRBD1. Germline CDR1 reads SGHRS; CDR2 reads YFSETQ. CDR3 length: 15 amino acids. Unmatched junction bases numbered 7, after V lost 3 bases and J lost 2 bases. Full variable domain (outside the CDR3, taken from reference TRBV5-1 and TRBJ1-1): KAGVTQTPRYLIKTRGQQVTLSCSPISGHRSVSWYQQTPGQGLQFLFEYFSETQRNKGNFPGRFSGRQFSNSRSEMNVSTLELGDSALYLCASSWTGQSNTEAFFGQGTRLTVV.